This is a list of T cell receptor beta chains from one sample in a study of blood T cell repertoires in COVID-19. The table came from immunoSEQ multiplex PCR; TCRdb's copy has only in-frame clones and leaves some out. The data show roughly 120,000 clones, 70% to 90% seen once. Source material: peripheral blood. Receptors originate from a woman aged 50 to 60 with active or convalescent COVID-19. The CDR3 runs from the conserved cysteine through the conserved F or W. Fields, in order: J gene, clone size, V gene, D gene, CDR3 DNA, CDR3 protein. D genes are given only for firm matches. Where a row states a size, it is once, few, many or the class of an expanded clone; other rows omit it.

j_call: TRBJ1-5
clone_size: once
v_call: TRBV4-1
d_call: -
cdr3_nt: TGCGCCAGCAGCCAAGCTGTCGGTAGCAATCAGCCCCAGCATTTT
cdr3_aa: CASSQAVGSNQPQHF

j_call: TRBJ2-3
clone_size: -
v_call: TRBV21-1
d_call: -
cdr3_nt: TGTGCCAGCAGCAAAGGGGGAAGGACTAGCGGGAGGGCCCCGTTGGCAGATACGCAGTATTTT
cdr3_aa: CASSKGGRTSGRAPLADTQYF

j_call: TRBJ2-1
clone_size: -
v_call: TRBV6-1
d_call: -
cdr3_nt: TGTGCCAGCAGTGTGGTGGGCACGAGCTCCTACAATGAGCAGTTCTTC
cdr3_aa: CASSVVGTSSYNEQFF

j_call: TRBJ2-2
clone_size: -
v_call: TRBV7-3
d_call: -
cdr3_nt: TGTGCCAGCAGCTTAGAGGCCGGACGGGGGACGAACACCGGGGAGCTGTTTTTT
cdr3_aa: CASSLEAGRGTNTGELFF

j_call: TRBJ1-2
clone_size: few
v_call: TRBV7-9
d_call: -
cdr3_nt: TGTGCCAGCAGCCCCTGGGGAAACGGGGTGACTAACTATGGCTACACCTTC
cdr3_aa: CASSPWGNGVTNYGYTF

j_call: TRBJ2-1
clone_size: -
v_call: TRBV7-2
d_call: TRBD2
cdr3_nt: TGTGCCAGCAGCTTAGTTTCGGGAGGCGGCTACAATGAGCAGTTCTTC
cdr3_aa: CASSLVSGGGYNEQFF

j_call: TRBJ2-3
clone_size: -
v_call: TRBV7-9
d_call: -
cdr3_nt: TGTGCCAGCAGCTTAGCGTCCGGAGCAGATACGCAGTATTTT
cdr3_aa: CASSLASGADTQYF

j_call: TRBJ2-7
clone_size: -
v_call: TRBV11-1
d_call: TRBD2
cdr3_nt: TGTGCCAGCAGCTCGACTAGCGGGAGGGCCTACGAGCAGTACTTC
cdr3_aa: CASSSTSGRAYEQYF

j_call: TRBJ1-3
clone_size: -
v_call: TRBV15
d_call: TRBD1
cdr3_nt: TGTGCCACCGCACAGGGGTCTACGGTTTCTGGAAACACCATATATTTT
cdr3_aa: CATAQGSTVSGNTIYF

j_call: TRBJ1-4
clone_size: -
v_call: TRBV7-8
d_call: -
cdr3_nt: TGTGCCAGCAGTCTCACTCAAAATAGTGATCGTGAAAAACTGTTTTTT
cdr3_aa: CASSLTQNSDREKLFF

j_call: TRBJ1-3
clone_size: -
v_call: TRBV7-2
d_call: TRBD1
cdr3_nt: TGTGCCAGCAGCCCCTTTTCAGGGGGTGGAAACACCATATATTTT
cdr3_aa: CASSPFSGGGNTIYF

j_call: TRBJ1-2
clone_size: once
v_call: TRBV27
d_call: -
cdr3_nt: TGTGCCAGCAGTTTAGCAGCGACCTATGGCTACACCTTC
cdr3_aa: CASSLAATYGYTF

j_call: TRBJ2-7
clone_size: -
v_call: TRBV3-1/TRBV3-2
d_call: -
cdr3_nt: TGTGCCAGCAGCCAAGACCCGGCCTACGAGCAGTACTTC
cdr3_aa: CASSQDPAYEQYF

j_call: TRBJ2-7
clone_size: -
v_call: TRBV28
d_call: -
cdr3_nt: TGTGCCAGCAGTGTGGACAGCCTCTACGAGCAGTACTTC
cdr3_aa: CASSVDSLYEQYF